This TCR beta chain was obtained from a study of patients and donors after allogeneic stem cell transplantation. TCRdb redid the calling of the RT-PCR reads with MiXCR, one entry per CDR3 protein. Of about 150,000 distinct CDR3 sequences in the sample, about a third were seen once. The V gene lost 4 bases and the J gene lost 7 bases, with 14 bases spanning the gap. The length of the CDR3 is 15 residues. The clonotype comes from a human donor who was either an allogeneic HSCT recipient or a stem cell or donor lymphocyte infusion donor (not recorded which). It is not recorded whose cells these are; they may come from a transplant donor. The sequencing input was blood, either unsorted or a sorted T cell fraction (not recorded which). The rearrangement links TRBV12-3 or TRBV12-4 to TRBJ1-6; D is possibly TRBD1 (6 bases). CDR3 protein: CASSWGGGGNSPLHF. In nucleotides, the CDR3 is TGTGCCAGCAGTTGGGGGGGGGGCGGAAATTCACCCCTCCACTTT.